This TCR beta chain came from a study of cytomegalovirus exposure and HLA in healthy donors. General study findings and limits: Most subjects' HLA-A and HLA-B alleles were reportedly predicted from TCR beta sequences.

This clone came up once. Its target is unknown. CDR3 length: 13 amino acids. CDR1 MDHEN and CDR2 SYDVKM come from the germline V gene. Trimming pared 8 bases from V and 2 bases from J, leaving 13 bases between. A multiplex PCR was run with 60 Vbeta primers and 13 Jbeta primers. Profiling relied on immunoSEQ multiplex PCR, and the TCRdb table lists in-frame clones only, not all of them. Of some 250,000 clones in the sample, 82% were seen once. The TCR comes from a woman aged 35 to 49 in good health and CMV-seropositive. Sequencing was performed on PBMCs. The chain carries TRBV28 and TRBJ2-7; D ambiguous. CDR3 sequence (DNA): TGTGCCAGCGCAACCGGCAGGACCTACGAGCAGTACTTC. Amino acid sequence: CASATGRTYEQYF.